This T cell receptor (beta chain) comes out of a study of blood T cell repertoires in COVID-19. Measured with immunoSEQ multiplex PCR; TCRdb has only the in-frame clones, and not every one. The sample shows 200,000 to 300,000 clones, about 88% of them seen only once. CDR1 is MNHNS, CDR2 SASEGT, per germline. The CDR3 extends over 16 amino acids. Losses at the gene ends were 1 base for V and 1 base for J; bases not matched to a gene: 3. The TCR was taken from a woman in her 70s with active or convalescent COVID-19. The material sequenced was peripheral blood. The V call is TRBV6-1, the J call TRBJ2-7; 11 nucleotides align to TRBD1. Written as DNA, the CDR3 is TGTGCCAGCAGTGAAGGGGACAGGGGGTTATCCTACGAGCAGTACTTC. Its protein product is CASSEGDRGLSYEQYF.